This T cell receptor (beta chain) was retrieved from a study of T cells in Graves' hyperthyroidism and ophthalmopathy. Researchers took RNA transcripts and amplified the TCR beta CDR3 regions from them. The TCR CDR3 first-round RT-PCR relied on the HTBI primer set. TCRdb recomputed calls from the multiplex PCR reads with MiXCR, one row per CDR3 protein. The sample includes about 600,000 distinct CDR3 sequences, 13% to 15% seen only once; the top ten take roughly 7.7%. From germline, CDR1 is MNHEY and CDR2 SVGEGT. This CDR3 has 14 amino acids. After removal of 6 bases from V and 8 bases from J, the junction contained 12 bases not matched to a gene. This clonotype has more than one count but fewer than ten.

The chain uses TRBV6-2 or TRBV6-3 and TRBJ1-2; 7 bases line up with TRBD1. The TCR sequence derives from a woman aged 18 to 35 with Graves' ophthalmopathy. The sequenced material came from blood. CDR3 residues: CASRRGQSLGGYTF. The CDR3 bases are TGTGCCAGCAGAAGGGGACAGTCTCTGGGAGGCTACACCTTC.